This T cell receptor (beta chain) emerged from a study of post-analysis software for immune sequencing data. Unique molecular identifiers were present in the TCR beta cDNA libraries. TCRdb re-derived calls from the PCR reads in MiXCR, one entry per CDR3 protein. The sample has 160,000 or so distinct CDR3 sequences, around 34% seen once; the top ten hold under 30%. The CDR3 sequence is 16 residues long. CDR1 and CDR2 from the germline V gene are SGHRS and YFSETQ. V shed 0 bases, J shed 11 bases, and the junction held 13 bases outside the gene matches. This TCR was recovered from a girl aged 10 to 17 with multiple sclerosis. The V call is TRBV5-1, the J call TRBJ2-5; 10 nucleotides agree with TRBD2. The sample here was blood, taken after autologous hematopoietic stem cell transplantation. The CDR3 coding sequence is TGCGCCAGCAGCTTGGAGGGGACTAGCGTCCACAATGAGCAGTACTTC. It translates to CASSLEGTSVHNEQYF.